This T cell receptor beta chain was observed in a study of graft-versus-host responses after intestinal transplantation. Study at large: Multivisceral, liver-intestinal, or isolated intestinal grafts went to recipients.

Losses at the gene ends were 4 bases for V and 7 bases for J; bases not matched to a gene: 11. Germline CDR1 and CDR2: SGHTS and YDEGEE. This CDR3 region has 15 residues. Method: immunoSEQ multiplex PCR; TCRdb's copy keeps in-frame clones and lacks some. The sample lists about 23,000 clones; more than 85% were seen once. This receptor was taken from a human patient who received an intestinal transplant, so some T cells may come from the graft donor. The material sequenced was PBMCs, taken 38 to 40 days after intestinal transplant. The J gene is TRBJ2-3, the V gene TRBV5-8; 8 bases agree with TRBD2. The CDR3 DNA is TGTGCCAGCAGCCCCCGACTAGCGTTAAGGAATACGCAGTATTTT. It translates to CASSPRLALRNTQYF.